This T cell receptor (beta chain) was captured in a study of beta chain features in type 1 diabetes. TCRB transcripts that were expressed got sequenced, as all of the isolated RNA had been reverse transcribed. Sequencing was performed with immunoSEQ multiplex PCR; in TCRdb, only in-frame clones are kept and a portion is missing. The data show roughly 150,000 clones, 8.1% seen once. This clone was observed a handful of times. V lost 6 bases, J lost 6 bases, and 12 bases lay in between. Germline CDR1 is MGHDK and CDR2 is SYGVNS. There are 12 residues in the CDR3. The chain uses TRBV25-1 and TRBJ2-7; perhaps TRBD2 as D (6 bases). The specimen was central memory CD4+ T cells from blood. The sequence was collected from a man between 18 and 29 years old in good health. The CDR3 sequence: CASSAEEGEQYF. CDR3 DNA sequence: TGTGCCAGCAGCGCGGAGGAGGGCGAGCAGTACTTC.